This T cell receptor beta chain derives from a study of shared clonotypes between healthy human individuals. This CDR3 comprises 14 residues. V lost 8 bases, J lost 2 bases, and 16 bases lay in between. CDR1 is SGHTA and CDR2 is FQGNSA in the germline V gene. Assay used: immunoSEQ multiplex PCR; TCRdb lists only in-frame clones, some missing. The sample records around 2,000,000 clones, about 92% being singletons. Naive CD8 cells lacked CD45RO, underwent positive selection for CCR7 and left out terminally differentiated effector memory CD45RA+ cells. This chain connects TRBV7-2 to TRBJ2-7; D possibly corresponds to TRBD2 (5 bases). The specimen was naive CD8+ T cells from PBMCs. This TCR was recovered from a man younger than 35 in good health. Some clones in this sample may be carry-over from other donors' samples. The CDR3 is CASSPRTYPYEQYF. The CDR3 DNA reads TGTGCCAGCTCGCCGAGGACTTATCCCTACGAGCAGTACTTC. The full variable domain, rest sourced from reference TRBV7-2 and TRBJ2-7, is GAGVSQSPSNKVTEKGKDVELRCDPISGHTALYWYRQSLGQGLEFLIYFQGNSAPDKSGLPSDRFSAERTGGSVSTLTIQRTQQEDSAVYLCASSPRTYPYEQYFGPGTRLTVT.